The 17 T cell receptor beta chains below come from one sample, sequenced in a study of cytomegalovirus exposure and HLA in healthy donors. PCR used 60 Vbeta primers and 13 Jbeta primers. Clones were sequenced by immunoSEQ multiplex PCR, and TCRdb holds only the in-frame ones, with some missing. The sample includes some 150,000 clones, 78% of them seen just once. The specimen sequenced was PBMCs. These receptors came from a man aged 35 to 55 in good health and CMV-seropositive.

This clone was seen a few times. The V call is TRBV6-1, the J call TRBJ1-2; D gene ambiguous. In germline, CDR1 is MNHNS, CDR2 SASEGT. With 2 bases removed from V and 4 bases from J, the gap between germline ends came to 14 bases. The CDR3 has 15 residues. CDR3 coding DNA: TGTGCCAGCAGTGAAACCGGGTACCGTCTCTATGGCTACACCTTC. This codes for CASSETGYRLYGYTF.

Written as DNA, the CDR3 is TGTGCCAGCAGCGACTATCAGGGTAACTATGGCTACACCTTC. Translating it yields CASSDYQGNYGYTF. The chain is built from TRBV9 and TRBJ1-2; a weak D match, TRBD1 (5 bases). V gave up 3 bases and J gave up 1 base, with 10 bases separating them. This CDR3 spans 14 amino acids. Germline loops: CDR1 SGDLS, CDR2 YYNGEE. Based on the CDR3 plus reference TRBV9 and TRBJ1-2, the full variable domain is DSGVTQTPKHLITATGQRVTLRCSPRSGDLSVYWYQQSLDQGLQFLIQYYNGEERAKGNILERFSAQQFPDLHSELNLSSLELGDSALYFCASSDYQGNYGYTFGSGTRLTVV.

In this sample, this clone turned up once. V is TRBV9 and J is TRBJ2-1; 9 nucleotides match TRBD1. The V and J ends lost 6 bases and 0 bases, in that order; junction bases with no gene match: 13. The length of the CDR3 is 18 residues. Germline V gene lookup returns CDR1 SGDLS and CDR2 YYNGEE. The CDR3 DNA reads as TGTGCCAGCAACAGGGGGCGAGAGCGGGCCCGCTCCTACAATGAGCAGTTCTTC. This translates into CASNRGRERARSYNEQFF.

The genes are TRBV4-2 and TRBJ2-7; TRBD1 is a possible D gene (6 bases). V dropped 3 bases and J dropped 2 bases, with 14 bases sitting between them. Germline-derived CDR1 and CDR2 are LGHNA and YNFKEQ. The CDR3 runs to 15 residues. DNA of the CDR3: TGTGCCAGCAGCCAGGACAGAGCAGGGCCCTACGAGCAGTACTTC. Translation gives CASSQDRAGPYEQYF.

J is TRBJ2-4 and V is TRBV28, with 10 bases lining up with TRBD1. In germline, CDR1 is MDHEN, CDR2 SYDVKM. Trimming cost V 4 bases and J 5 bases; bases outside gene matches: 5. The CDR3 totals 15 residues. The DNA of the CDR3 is TGTGCCAGCAGTTCGCCCGGGACAGGGGAAAACATTCAGTACTTC. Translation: CASSSPGTGENIQYF.

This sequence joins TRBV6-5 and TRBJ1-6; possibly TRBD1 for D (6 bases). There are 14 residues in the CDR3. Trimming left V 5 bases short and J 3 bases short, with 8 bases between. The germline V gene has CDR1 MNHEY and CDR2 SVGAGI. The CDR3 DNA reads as TGTGCCAGCAGTAAACAGGGCTATAATTCACCCCTCCACTTT. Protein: CASSKQGYNSPLHF.

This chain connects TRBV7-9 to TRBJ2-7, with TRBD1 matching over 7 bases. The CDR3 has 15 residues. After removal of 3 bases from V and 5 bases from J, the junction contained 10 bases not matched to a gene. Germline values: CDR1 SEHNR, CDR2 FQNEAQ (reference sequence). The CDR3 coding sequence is TGTGCCAGCAGCTTTTCCGGGACAGCGTCTCACGAGCAGTACTTC. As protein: CASSFSGTASHEQYF.

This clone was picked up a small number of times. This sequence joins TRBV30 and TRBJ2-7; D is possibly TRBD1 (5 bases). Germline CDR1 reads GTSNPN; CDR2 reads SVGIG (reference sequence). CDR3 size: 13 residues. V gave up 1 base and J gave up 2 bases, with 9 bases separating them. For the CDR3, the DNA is TGTGCCTGGAGTGGGGCAGGGACCTACGAGCAGTACTTC. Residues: CAWSGAGTYEQYF.

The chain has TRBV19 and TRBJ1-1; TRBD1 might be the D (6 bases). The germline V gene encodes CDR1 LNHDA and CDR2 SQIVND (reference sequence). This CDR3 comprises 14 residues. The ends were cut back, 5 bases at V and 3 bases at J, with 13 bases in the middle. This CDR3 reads CASSQGRVYTEAFF. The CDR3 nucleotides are TGTGCCAGTAGTCAGGGGCGGGTTTACACTGAAGCTTTCTTT.

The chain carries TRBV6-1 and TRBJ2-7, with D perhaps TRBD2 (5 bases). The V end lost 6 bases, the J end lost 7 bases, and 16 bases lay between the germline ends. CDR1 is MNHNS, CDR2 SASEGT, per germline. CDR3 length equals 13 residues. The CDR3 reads CASREVQMGEQYF. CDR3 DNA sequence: TGTGCCAGCAGGGAGGTCCAGATGGGGGAGCAGTACTTC.

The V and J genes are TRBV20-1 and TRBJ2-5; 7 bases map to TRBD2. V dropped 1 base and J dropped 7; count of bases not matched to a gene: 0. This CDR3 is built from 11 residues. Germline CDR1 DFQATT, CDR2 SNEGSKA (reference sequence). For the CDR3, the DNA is TGCAGTGCTAGAGGCGGGGGGACCCAGTACTTC. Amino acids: CSARGGGTQYF.

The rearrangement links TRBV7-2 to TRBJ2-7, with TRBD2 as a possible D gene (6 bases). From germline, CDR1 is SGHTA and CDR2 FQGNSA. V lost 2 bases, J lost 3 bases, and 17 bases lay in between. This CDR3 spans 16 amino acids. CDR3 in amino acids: CASSLSGGRLDYEQYF. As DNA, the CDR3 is TGTGCCAGCAGCTTATCAGGAGGGAGGCTTGACTACGAGCAGTACTTC.

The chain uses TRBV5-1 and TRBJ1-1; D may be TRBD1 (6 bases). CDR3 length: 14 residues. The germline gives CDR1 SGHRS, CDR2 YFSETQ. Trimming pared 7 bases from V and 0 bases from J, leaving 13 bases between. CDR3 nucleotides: TGCGCCAGCCGACAGGAACTTCTGAACACTGAAGCTTTCTTT. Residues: CASRQELLNTEAFF.

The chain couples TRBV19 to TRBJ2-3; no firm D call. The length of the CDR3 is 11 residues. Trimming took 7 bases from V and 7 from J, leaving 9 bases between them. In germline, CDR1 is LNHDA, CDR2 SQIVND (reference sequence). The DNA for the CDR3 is TGTGCCAGTACCGGAGCAAATACGCAGTATTTT. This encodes CASTGANTQYF.

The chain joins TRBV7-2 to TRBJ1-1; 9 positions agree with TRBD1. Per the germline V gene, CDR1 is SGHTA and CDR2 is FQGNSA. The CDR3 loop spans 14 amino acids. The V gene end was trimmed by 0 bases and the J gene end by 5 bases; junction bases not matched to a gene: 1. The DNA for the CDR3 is TGTGCCAGCAGCTTAGCACAGGGGGCAACTGAAGCTTTCTTT. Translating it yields CASSLAQGATEAFF.

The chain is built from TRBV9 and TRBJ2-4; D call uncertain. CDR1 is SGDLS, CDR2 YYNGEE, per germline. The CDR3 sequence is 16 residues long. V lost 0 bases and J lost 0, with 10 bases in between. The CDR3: CASSVDSTLAKNIQYF. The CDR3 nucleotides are TGTGCCAGCAGCGTAGACTCTACTCTAGCCAAAAACATTCAGTACTTC.

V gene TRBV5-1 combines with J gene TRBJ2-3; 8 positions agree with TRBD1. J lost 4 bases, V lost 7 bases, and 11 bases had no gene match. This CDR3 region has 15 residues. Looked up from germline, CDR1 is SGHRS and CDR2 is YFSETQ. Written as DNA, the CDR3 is TGCGCCAGCCACACCATGACAGGGGCGGCAGATACGCAGTATTTT. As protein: CASHTMTGAADTQYF. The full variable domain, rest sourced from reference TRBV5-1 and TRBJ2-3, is KAGVTQTPRYLIKTRGQQVTLSCSPISGHRSVSWYQQTPGQGLQFLFEYFSETQRNKGNFPGRFSGRQFSNSRSEMNVSTLELGDSALYLCASHTMTGAADTQYFGPGTRLTVL.